The 3 T cell receptor beta chains listed next were all sequenced from one sample in a study of shared clonotypes between healthy human individuals. Here immunoSEQ multiplex PCR was the method, and the copy in TCRdb shows in-frame clones only, minus some. The sample holds about 2 million clones, roughly 96% seen once. Sequenced input: naive CD4+ T cells sorted from blood. Subset defined: CD45RA+ positively selected. Every receptor here comes from a man younger than 35 in good health.

V and J are TRBV10-3 and TRBJ2-7; the D gene is possibly TRBD1 (5 bases). The CDR3 contains 16 residues. V was shortened by 6 bases and J by 0 bases, with 18 bases between the two germline ends. Germline values: CDR1 ENHRY, CDR2 SYGVKD. Written as DNA, the CDR3 is TGTGCCATCAGCGCTAACAGACAGACGAGCTCCTACGAGCAGTACTTC. This codes for CAISANRQTSSYEQYF.

The V call is TRBV6-4, the J call TRBJ1-6; the D gene is possibly TRBD1 (5 bases). Germline CDR1 is MRHNA and CDR2 is SNTAGT. The length of the CDR3 is 14 residues. The germline V and J ends were trimmed by 6 bases and 6 bases, with 12 bases remaining between them. The CDR3 DNA reads TGTGCCAGCAGAAGGGACGGCTCTAATTCACCCCTCCACTTT. Residues: CASRRDGSNSPLHF.

The chain carries TRBV28 and TRBJ1-1; D is ambiguous. CDR1 MDHEN and CDR2 SYDVKM come from the germline V gene. V lost 4 bases to trimming and J lost 0 bases, with 12 bases between them. The CDR3 covers 15 residues. As DNA, the CDR3 is TGTGCCAGCAGTTCCCCCGGCAAGATGAACACTGAAGCTTTCTTT. It codes for CASSSPGKMNTEAFF.